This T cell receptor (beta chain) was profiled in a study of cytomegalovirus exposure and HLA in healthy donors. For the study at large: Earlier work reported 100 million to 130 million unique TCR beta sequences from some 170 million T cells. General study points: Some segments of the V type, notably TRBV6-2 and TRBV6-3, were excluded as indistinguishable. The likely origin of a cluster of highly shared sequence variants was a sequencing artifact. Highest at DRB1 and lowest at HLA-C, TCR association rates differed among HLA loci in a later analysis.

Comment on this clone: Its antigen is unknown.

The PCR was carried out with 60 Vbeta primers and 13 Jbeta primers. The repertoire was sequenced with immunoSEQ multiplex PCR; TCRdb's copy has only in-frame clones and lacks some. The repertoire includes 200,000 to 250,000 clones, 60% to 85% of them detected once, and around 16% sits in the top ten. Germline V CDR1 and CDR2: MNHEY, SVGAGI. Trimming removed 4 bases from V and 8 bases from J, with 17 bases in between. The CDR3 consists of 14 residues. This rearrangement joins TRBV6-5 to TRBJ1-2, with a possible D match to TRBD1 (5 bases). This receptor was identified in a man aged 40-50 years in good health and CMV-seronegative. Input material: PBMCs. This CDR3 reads CASSFFSGHCGYTF. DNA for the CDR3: TGTGCCAGCAGTTTTTTTTCAGGGCATTGCGGCTACACCTTC.